This T cell receptor (beta chain) originates from a study of blood T cell repertoires in COVID-19. Study overall: Sites across the United States, Italy and Spain contributed samples from acute and convalescent COVID-19. Sample material is recorded as cDNA or gDNA derived from T cells, B-cell-depleted T cells, or PBMCs.

Sequenced by immunoSEQ multiplex PCR; TCRdb stores in-frame clones only, minus some. The repertoire holds some 150,000 clones, 85% to 90% seen once, with 1.5% in the top ten. From germline, CDR1 is MDHEN and CDR2 SYDVKM. V was pared by 7 bases and J by 3 bases, with 15 bases between. This CDR3 comprises 15 residues. The receptor was derived from a woman aged 55 to 70 with acute or convalescent COVID-19. The material sequenced was peripheral blood. This rearrangement joins TRBV28 to TRBJ1-4, with D maybe TRBD1 (5 bases). The CDR3 reads CASKSGNPANEKLFF. DNA of the CDR3: TGTGCCAGCAAGTCAGGGAACCCGGCTAATGAAAAACTGTTTTTT.